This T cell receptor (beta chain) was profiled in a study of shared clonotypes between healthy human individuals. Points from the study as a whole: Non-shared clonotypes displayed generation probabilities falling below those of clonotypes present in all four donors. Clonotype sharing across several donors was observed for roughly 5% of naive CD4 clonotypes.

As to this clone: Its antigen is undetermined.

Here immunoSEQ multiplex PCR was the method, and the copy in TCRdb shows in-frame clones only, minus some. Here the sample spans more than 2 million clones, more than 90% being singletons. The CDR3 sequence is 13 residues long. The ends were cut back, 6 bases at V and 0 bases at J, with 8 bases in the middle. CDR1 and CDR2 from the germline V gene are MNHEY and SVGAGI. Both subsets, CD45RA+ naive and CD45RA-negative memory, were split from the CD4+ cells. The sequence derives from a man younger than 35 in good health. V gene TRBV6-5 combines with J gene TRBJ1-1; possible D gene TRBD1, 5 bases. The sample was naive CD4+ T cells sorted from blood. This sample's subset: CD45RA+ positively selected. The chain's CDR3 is CASSGTMNTEAFF. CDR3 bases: TGTGCCAGCAGCGGGACGATGAACACTGAAGCTTTCTTT.